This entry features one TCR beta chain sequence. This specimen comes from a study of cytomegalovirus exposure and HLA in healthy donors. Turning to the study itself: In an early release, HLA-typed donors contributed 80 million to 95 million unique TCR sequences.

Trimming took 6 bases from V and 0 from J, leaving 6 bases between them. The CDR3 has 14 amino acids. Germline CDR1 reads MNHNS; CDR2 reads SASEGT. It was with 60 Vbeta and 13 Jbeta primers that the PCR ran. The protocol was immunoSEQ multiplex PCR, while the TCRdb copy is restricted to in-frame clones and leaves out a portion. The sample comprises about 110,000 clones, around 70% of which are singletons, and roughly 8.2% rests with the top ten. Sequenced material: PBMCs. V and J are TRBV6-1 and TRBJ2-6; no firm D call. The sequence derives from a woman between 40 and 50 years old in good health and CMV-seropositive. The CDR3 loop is CASSSRSGANVLTF. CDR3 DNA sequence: TGTGCCAGCAGCTCCCGCTCTGGGGCCAACGTCCTGACTTTC.